Sequencing of this TCR beta chain was carried out in a study of blood T cell repertoires in COVID-19. In the study overall: There were acute and convalescent COVID-19 samples, and they came from the United States, Italy and Spain. The cDNA or gDNA used as material had been derived from T cells, B-cell-depleted T cells, or PBMCs.

Profiled with immunoSEQ multiplex PCR; TCRdb holds only in-frame clones, not every one. The table lists around 100,000 clones, around four fifths of them singletons. The CDR3 is made up of 17 amino acids. V lost 5 bases, J lost 4 bases, and 13 bases stayed unmatched. Germline V lookup: CDR1 SGHTA, CDR2 FQGTGA. The sample taken for sequencing was peripheral blood. The source of this sequence is a woman in her seventies with acute or convalescent COVID-19. V and J are TRBV7-3 and TRBJ1-5; 8 bases are shared with TRBD1. CDR3 region: CASSPPAGQGGNQPQHF. DNA of the CDR3: TGTGCCAGCAGCCCCCCGGCCGGACAGGGAGGGAATCAGCCCCAGCATTTT.